Following are 15 T cell receptor beta chains from one sample sequenced in a study of blood T cell repertoires in COVID-19. Assay: immunoSEQ multiplex PCR; the TCRdb copy retains only in-frame clones and omits some. The sample yields 84,000 or so clones, around four fifths seen once. The material sequenced was peripheral blood. These receptors were obtained from a human donor in a cohort sampled during active COVID-19.

The V and J genes are TRBV9 and TRBJ1-1, with a weak D call TRBD1 (5 bases). Trimming took off 4 bases at V and 0 bases at J, with 7 bases between the two ends. CDR1 SGDLS and CDR2 YYNGEE come from the germline V gene. CDR3 length: 13 residues. The CDR3 sequence is CASSRGLNTEAFF. The CDR3 nucleotides are TGTGCCAGCAGCCGGGGGTTGAACACTGAAGCTTTCTTT.

The V call is TRBV6-1, the J call TRBJ1-1, with D unclear. Germline CDR1 MNHNS, CDR2 SASEGT. Trimming took off 3 bases at V and 4 bases at J, with 9 bases between the two ends. The CDR3 contains 13 residues. The CDR3 loop is CASSDQVITEAFF. The CDR3 bases are TGTGCCAGCAGTGACCAGGTGATCACTGAAGCTTTCTTT.

V usage is TRBV7-2 and J usage is TRBJ1-5; no clear D. The V end was cut by 1 base, the J end by 4 bases, with 5 bases between. Germline values: CDR1 SGHTA, CDR2 FQGNSA. CDR3 length: 13 residues. The CDR3 bases are TGTGCCAGCAGCTTAGGGCCTAATCAGCCCCAGCATTTT. This gives the protein CASSLGPNQPQHF.

This rearrangement joins TRBV2 to TRBJ1-5; 10 bases fit TRBD1. CDR1 and CDR2 from the germline V gene are SNHLY and FYNNEI. V gave up 5 bases and J gave up 6 bases; unmatched junction bases: 4. The length of the CDR3 is 14 residues. The CDR3 nucleotides read TGTGCCAGCAGTAACGGACAGGGGGGTCAGCCCCAGCATTTT. This sequence encodes CASSNGQGGQPQHF.

A word on this clone: Distinct nucleotide sequences in the sample also encode this CDR3. This chain connects TRBV18 to TRBJ1-6; 7 positions match TRBD1. The germline V gene has CDR1 KGHSH and CDR2 LQKENI. Trimming took 6 bases from V and 6 from J; bases not matched to a gene: 2. The length of the CDR3 is 13 residues. The CDR3 DNA is TGTGCCAGCTCTCGGGACAGTAATTCACCCCTCCACTTT. Translated, it gives CASSRDSNSPLHF.

This chain links TRBV30 with TRBJ1-1, with D possibly being TRBD1 (6 bases). The CDR3 length is 18 residues. Germline CDR1 GTSNPN, CDR2 SVGIG (reference sequence). The V gene lost 2 bases and the J gene lost 1 base, with 23 bases spanning the gap. CDR3 in amino acids: CAWSPYLRDTNSNTEAFF. The CDR3 DNA is TGTGCCTGGAGTCCTTACCTCCGGGACACCAATTCGAACACTGAAGCTTTCTTT.

This clone occurred a few times. The chain has TRBV19 and TRBJ1-6; D is uncertain. The germline V gene has CDR1 LNHDA and CDR2 SQIVND (reference sequence). The CDR3 runs 12 residues. With 3 bases removed from V and 7 bases from J, the gap between germline ends came to 4 bases. This chain's CDR3 is CASSIRNSPLHF. The CDR3 nucleotides are TGTGCCAGTAGTATTCGGAATTCACCCCTCCACTTT. The complete variable domain, with remaining parts taken from reference TRBV19 and TRBJ1-6, reads DGGITQSPKYLFRKEGQNVTLSCEQNLNHDAMYWYRQDPGQGLRLIYYSQIVNDFQKGDIAEGYSVSREKKESFPLTVTSAQKNPTAFYLCASSIRNSPLHFGNGTRLTVT.

This chain links TRBV5-1 with TRBJ2-7; D possibly corresponds to TRBD1 (5 bases). This CDR3 is built from 13 residues. V shed 1 base and J shed 2 bases, with 7 bases lying between them. Looked up from germline, CDR1 is SGHRS and CDR2 is YFSETQ. DNA of the CDR3: TGCGCCAGCAGCTTGCCAGGGACCTACGAGCAGTACTTC. It specifies CASSLPGTYEQYF.

The chain carries TRBV2 and TRBJ2-3, with 8 bases identical to TRBD1. This CDR3 is built from 14 residues. Germline trimming cut 4 bases from V and 5 bases from J; bases unmatched to any gene: 5. CDR1 and CDR2 from the germline V gene are SNHLY and FYNNEI. CDR3 in DNA: TGTGCCAGCAGTGGACAGGGGTCCCAAGATACGCAGTATTTT. Amino acid sequence: CASSGQGSQDTQYF.

V usage is TRBV6-6 and J usage is TRBJ1-5; TRBD1 might be the D (5 bases). CDR3 size: 15 residues. Germline CDR1 is MNHNY and CDR2 is SVGAGI (reference sequence). With 4 bases removed from V and 0 bases from J, the gap between germline ends came to 10 bases. In nucleotides, the CDR3 is TGTGCCAGCAGTTCGCCGGGGGATAGCAATCAGCCCCAGCATTTT. Translating gives CASSSPGDSNQPQHF.

V gene TRBV6-2 or TRBV6-3 combines with J gene TRBJ2-5; TRBD1 agrees at 12 bases. Per the germline V gene, CDR1 is MNHEY and CDR2 is SVGEGT. With 6 bases clipped from V and 7 bases from J, the junction kept 15 bases outside the gene matches. This CDR3 is 17 amino acids long. CDR3 in amino acids: CASRPRPGTGGSGTQYF. As DNA, the CDR3 is TGTGCCAGCAGGCCTCGACCCGGGACAGGGGGCTCGGGGACCCAGTACTTC.

The chain employs TRBV10-3 and TRBJ2-7, with 7 positions matching TRBD1. The CDR3 has 14 amino acids. The germline V gene encodes CDR1 ENHRY and CDR2 SYGVKD. The junction had 4 bases not matched to a gene; V was cut back by 4 bases and J by 1 base. CDR3 amino acids: CAISAPDRSYEQYF. CDR3 coding DNA: TGTGCCATCAGTGCCCCGGACAGGTCCTACGAGCAGTACTTC.

The chain couples TRBV7-9 to TRBJ2-3, with 7 bases lining up with TRBD1. Germline V gives CDR1 SEHNR, CDR2 FQNEAQ (reference sequence). The CDR3 contains 14 residues. V gave up 5 bases and J gave up 0 bases; unmatched junction bases: 2. The CDR3 nucleotides read TGTGCCAGCAGCGGACAGGTTAGCACAGATACGCAGTATTTT. It translates to CASSGQVSTDTQYF.

The chain recombines TRBV10-1 with TRBJ2-7; D may be TRBD1 (5 bases). Between the trimmed V and J ends, which lost 0 bases and 2 bases, there was a span of 8 bases. This CDR3 is 14 amino acids long. Germline values: CDR1 WNHNN, CDR2 SYGVQD (reference sequence). This CDR3 reads CASSESGRAYEQYF. DNA of the CDR3: TGCGCCAGCAGTGAGTCAGGCAGGGCCTACGAGCAGTACTTC.

The chain employs TRBV27 and TRBJ2-1; 10 nucleotides align to TRBD2. In germline, CDR1 is MNHEY, CDR2 SMNVEV (reference sequence). Trimming took 2 bases from V and 8 from J; bases not matched to a gene: 6. There are 15 residues in the CDR3. The CDR3 spells CASSLGTSGAYEQFF. CDR3 coding DNA: TGTGCCAGCAGTTTAGGTACTAGCGGGGCCTATGAGCAGTTCTTC.